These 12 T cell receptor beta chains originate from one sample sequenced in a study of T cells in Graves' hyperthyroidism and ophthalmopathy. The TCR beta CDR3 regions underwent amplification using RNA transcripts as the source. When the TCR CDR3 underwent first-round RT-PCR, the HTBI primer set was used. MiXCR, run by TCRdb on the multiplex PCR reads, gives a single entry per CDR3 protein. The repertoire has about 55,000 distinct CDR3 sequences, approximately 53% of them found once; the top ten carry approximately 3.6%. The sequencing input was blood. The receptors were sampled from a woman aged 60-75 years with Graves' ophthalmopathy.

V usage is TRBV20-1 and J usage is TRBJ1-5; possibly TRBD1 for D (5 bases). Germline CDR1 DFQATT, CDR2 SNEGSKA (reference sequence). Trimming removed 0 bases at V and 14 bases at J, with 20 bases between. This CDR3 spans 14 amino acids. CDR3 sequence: CSAREGTSSNNEHF. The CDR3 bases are TGCAGTGCTAGAGAAGGGACTAGCAGCAACAATGAGCATTTT.

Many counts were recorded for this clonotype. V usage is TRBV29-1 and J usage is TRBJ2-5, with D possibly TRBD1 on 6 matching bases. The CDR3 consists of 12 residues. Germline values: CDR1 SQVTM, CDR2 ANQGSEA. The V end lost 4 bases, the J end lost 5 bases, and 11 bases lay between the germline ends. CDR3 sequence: CSVGDIGETQYF. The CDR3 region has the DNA TGCAGCGTTGGGGACATAGGGGAGACCCAGTACTTC.

DNA for the CDR3: TGCAGCGTTGAGAGAGGGAGGGGTTATGGCTACACCTTC. Translated: CSVERGRGYGYTF. The chain employs TRBV29-1 and TRBJ1-2, with TRBD1 as a possible D gene (5 bases). CDR1 and CDR2 from the germline V gene are SQVTM and ANQGSEA. V lost 3 bases and J 5 bases, leaving 13 bases between the germline ends. The CDR3 is 13 amino acids.

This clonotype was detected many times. CDR3 loop: CSATPDKLVDYEQYF. In nucleotides, the CDR3 is TGCAGTGCCACTCCTGACAAGTTGGTTGACTACGAGCAGTACTTC. J is TRBJ2-7 and V is TRBV20-1; D remains unclear. Between the trimmed V and J ends, which lost 6 bases and 3 bases, there was a span of 21 bases. Looked up from germline, CDR1 is DFQATT and CDR2 is SNEGSKA (reference sequence). This CDR3 is 15 amino acids long.

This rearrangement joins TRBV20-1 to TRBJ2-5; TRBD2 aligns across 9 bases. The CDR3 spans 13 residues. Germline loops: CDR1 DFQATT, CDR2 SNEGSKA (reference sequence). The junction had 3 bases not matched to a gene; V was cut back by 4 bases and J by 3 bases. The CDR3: CSATSSGEETQYF. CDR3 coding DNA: TGCAGTGCTACGTCTAGCGGGGAAGAGACCCAGTACTTC.

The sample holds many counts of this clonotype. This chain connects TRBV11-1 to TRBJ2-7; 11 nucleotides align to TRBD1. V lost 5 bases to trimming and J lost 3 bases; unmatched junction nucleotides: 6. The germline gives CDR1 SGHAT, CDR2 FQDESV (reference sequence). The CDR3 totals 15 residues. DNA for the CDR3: TGTGCCAGCAGCAGCCCGGGGACAGGGGGCTACGAGCAGTACTTC. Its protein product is CASSSPGTGGYEQYF.

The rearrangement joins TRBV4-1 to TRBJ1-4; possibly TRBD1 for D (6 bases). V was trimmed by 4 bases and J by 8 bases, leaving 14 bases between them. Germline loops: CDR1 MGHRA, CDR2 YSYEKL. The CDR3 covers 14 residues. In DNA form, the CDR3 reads TGCGCCAGCAGCCCAACCGCTGGGGGCGAAAAACTGTTTTTT. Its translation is CASSPTAGGEKLFF.

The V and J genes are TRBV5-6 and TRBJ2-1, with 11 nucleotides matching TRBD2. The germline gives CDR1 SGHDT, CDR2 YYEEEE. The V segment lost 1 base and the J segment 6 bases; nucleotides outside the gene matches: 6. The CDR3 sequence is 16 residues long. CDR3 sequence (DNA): TGTGCCAGCAGCTTGTCGGGACTAGCGGAAATCAATGAGCAGTTCTTC. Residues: CASSLSGLAEINEQFF.

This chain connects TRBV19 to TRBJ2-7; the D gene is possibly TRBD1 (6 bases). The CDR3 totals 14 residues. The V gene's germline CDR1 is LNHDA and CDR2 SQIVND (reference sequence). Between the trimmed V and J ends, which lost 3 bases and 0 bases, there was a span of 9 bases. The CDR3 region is CASSIGGSSYEQYF. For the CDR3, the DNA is TGTGCCAGTAGTATTGGGGGCTCCTCCTACGAGCAGTACTTC.

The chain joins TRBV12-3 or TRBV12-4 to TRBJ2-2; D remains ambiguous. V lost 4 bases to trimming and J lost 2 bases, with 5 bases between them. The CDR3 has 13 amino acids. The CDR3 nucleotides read TGTGCCAGCAGTTCGGTCAACACCGGGGAGCTGTTTTTT. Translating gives CASSSVNTGELFF.

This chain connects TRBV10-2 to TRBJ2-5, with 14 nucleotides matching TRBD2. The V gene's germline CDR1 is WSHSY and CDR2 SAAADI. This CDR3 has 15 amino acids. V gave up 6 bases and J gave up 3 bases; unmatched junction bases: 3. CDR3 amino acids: CASRTSGRAEETQYF. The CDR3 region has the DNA TGCGCCAGCAGGACTAGCGGGAGGGCGGAAGAGACCCAGTACTTC.

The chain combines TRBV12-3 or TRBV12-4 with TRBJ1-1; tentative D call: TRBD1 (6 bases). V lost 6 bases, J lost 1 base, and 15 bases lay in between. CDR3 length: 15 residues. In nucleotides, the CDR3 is TGTGCCAGCAGGTTGCGATGGGGGGCGAACACTGAAGCTTTCTTT. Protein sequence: CASRLRWGANTEAFF.